This TCR beta chain stems from a study of human versus mouse CDR3 diversity and MHC coevolution. This CDR3 region has 15 residues. CDR1 is MNHEY and CDR2 is SVGAGI in the germline V gene. The germline V and J ends were trimmed by 4 bases and 5 bases, with 14 bases remaining between them. Profiling relied on immunoSEQ multiplex PCR, and the TCRdb table lists in-frame clones only, not all of them. The profile shows 60,000 or so clones, about 94% of them singletons. This clonotype originated in a person in their 60s in good health. Input material: naive CD4+ T cells from blood. Subset defined: CD45RO-negative CD62L-positive naive CD4 T cells. This sequence joins TRBV6-5 and TRBJ2-2; a possible D gene is TRBD1 (6 bases). The CDR3 coding sequence is TGTGCCAGCAGTTCCCCCGGGACATCAACCGGGGAGCTGTTTTTT. It translates to CASSSPGTSTGELFF.